This T cell receptor (beta chain) derives from a study of T-cell reconstitution after alpha-beta-depleted transplantation in children. Unique molecular identifiers were built into the TCRbeta library. TCRdb ran MiXCR on the PCR reads and lists one entry per CDR3 protein. This table holds about 640,000 distinct CDR3 sequences, around 16% found once. The CDR3 is made up of 16 amino acids. A single count supports this clonotype. This material consisted of PBMCs from the stem cell graft donor, taken from the stem cell graft. The source of this sequence is a human donor who donated a stem cell graft to a child with acute myeloid leukemia. J is TRBJ1-1 and V is TRBV21-1. TRBV21-1 is labeled a pseudogene. In DNA, the CDR3 is TGTGCCAGCAGCAAACTAGAGCAGGCCATGAACACTGAAGCTTTCTTT. Translation gives CASSKLEQAMNTEAFF.